These 15 T cell receptor beta chains share one sample of origin, sequenced in a study of T-cell reconstitution after alpha-beta-depleted transplantation in children. Construction of the TCRbeta library involved unique molecular identifiers. A single record per CDR3 protein comes from TCRdb applying MiXCR to the PCR reads. The top ten hold roughly a fifth of the sample, which has 100,000 or so distinct CDR3 sequences, less than 25% seen once. Sequenced here: PBMCs, sampled before TCRalphabeta/CD19-depleted stem cell transplant. Receptor source: a boy aged 2 to 10 with acute lymphoblastic leukemia, due to receive a stem cell transplant.

This sequence joins TRBV4-1 and TRBJ2-1, with D possibly TRBD2 on 5 matching bases. V gave up 1 base and J gave up 4 bases, with 17 bases separating them. Germline CDR1 and CDR2: MGHRA and YSYEKL. The CDR3 totals 17 residues. CDR3 amino acids: CASSQGPGSGIYNEQFF. CDR3 sequence (DNA): TGCGCCAGCAGCCAAGGGCCGGGATCTGGGATATACAATGAGCAGTTCTTC.

The J gene is TRBJ2-5, the V gene TRBV10-1; D could derive from TRBD1 or TRBD2 (5 bases each). The CDR3 is made up of 13 amino acids. Between the trimmed V and J ends, which lost 6 bases and 5 bases, there was a span of 13 bases. Germline assignment: CDR1 WNHNN and CDR2 SYGVQD (reference sequence). CDR3 bases: TGCGCCAGCAGAAGGGGACCGGGGGAGACCCAGTACTTC. Protein: CASRRGPGETQYF.

The genes are TRBV28 and TRBJ2-1; TRBD2 is a possible D gene (7 bases). V was clipped by 0 bases and J by 0 bases, with 12 bases between them. Germline CDR1 reads MDHEN; CDR2 reads SYDVKM. The CDR3 consists of 17 residues. The CDR3 spells CASSLWGASGSYNEQFF. CDR3 DNA sequence: TGTGCCAGCAGTTTATGGGGGGCTAGCGGCTCCTACAATGAGCAGTTCTTC.

This clonotype appeared a few times. The V gene is TRBV15, the J gene TRBJ2-2; D is perhaps TRBD1 (5 bases). This CDR3 has 15 residues. The germline V gene has CDR1 LNHNV and CDR2 YYDKDF (reference sequence). V was pared by 1 base and J by 4 bases, with 10 bases between. CDR3 amino acids: CATSRGTSFTGELFF. The CDR3 DNA follows: TGTGCCACCAGCAGAGGGACATCCTTCACCGGGGAGCTGTTTTTT.

This clonotype is a singleton in its sample. This sequence may be a read error, since a much larger clone differs from it by one base. V is TRBV5-1 and J is TRBJ1-5; D gene unclear. The CDR3 consists of 14 residues. The V and J ends lost 0 bases and 1 base respectively, with 5 bases between them. Germline-derived CDR1 and CDR2 are SGHRS and YFSETQ. This CDR3 reads CASSLGESNQPQHF. The DNA for the CDR3 is TGCGCCAGCAGCTTGGGGGAGAGCAATCAGCCCCAGCATTTT.

V usage is TRBV7-8 and J usage is TRBJ1-5, with D tentatively TRBD1 (5 bases). The V and J ends lost 1 base and 0 bases respectively, with 13 bases between them. The CDR3 is 17 amino acids. From germline, CDR1 is SGHVS and CDR2 FQNEAQ. CDR3 DNA sequence: TGTGCCAGCAGCTTAGTGAACCGGGACGTTAGCAATCAGCCCCAGCATTTT. Encoded protein: CASSLVNRDVSNQPQHF.

The chain is built from TRBV20-1 and TRBJ1-1; the D is unclear. There are 13 residues in the CDR3. Deletions cut 5 bases from V and 2 bases from J, with 12 bases between. Germline CDR1 DFQATT, CDR2 SNEGSKA (reference sequence). The CDR3 DNA reads TGCAGTGCTGGACTGGTGGTTAACACTGAAGCTTTCTTT. It translates to CSAGLVVNTEAFF.

This clonotype showed up many times. The chain has TRBV2 and TRBJ1-5, with D unresolved. Germline CDR1 is SNHLY and CDR2 is FYNNEI. This CDR3 is 14 amino acids long. V was clipped by 6 bases and J by 4 bases, with 13 bases between them. CDR3 sequence reads: CASRNRENNQPQHF. CDR3 nucleotides: TGTGCCAGCAGAAACCGGGAAAATAATCAGCCCCAGCATTTT. The variable domain in full, completed from reference TRBV2 and TRBJ1-5, reads EPEVTQTPSHQVTQMGQEVILRCVPISNHLYFYWYRQILGQKVEFLVSFYNNEISEKSEIFDDQFSVERPDGSNFTLKIRSTKLEDSAMYFCASRNRENNQPQHFGDGTRLSIL.

This rearrangement joins TRBV12-3 or TRBV12-4 to TRBJ2-2, with D unclear. Trimming took off 3 bases at V and 5 bases at J, with 7 bases between the two ends. The CDR3 has 13 residues. CDR3 in amino acids: CASSFQETGELFF. For the CDR3, the DNA is TGTGCCAGCAGTTTCCAGGAAACCGGGGAGCTGTTTTTT.

The V and J genes are TRBV5-1 and TRBJ2-7; 8 bases are a match to TRBD2. CDR3 length equals 14 residues. The V gene's germline CDR1 is SGHRS and CDR2 YFSETQ. J lost 0 bases, V lost 4 bases, and 3 bases had no gene match. Here the CDR3 reads CASSIGLASYEQYF. The CDR3 DNA reads TGCGCCAGCAGCATCGGACTAGCCTCCTACGAGCAGTACTTC.

This chain uses TRBV4-3 with TRBJ2-5; the match to TRBD2 covers 9 bases. V gave up 3 bases and J gave up 3 bases; unmatched junction bases: 2. CDR1 and CDR2 (germline): LGHNA, YSLEER. The CDR3 covers 14 residues. The CDR3 is CASSQGLAKETQYF. The CDR3 DNA follows: TGCGCCAGCAGCCAGGGACTAGCTAAAGAGACCCAGTACTTC.

The V gene is TRBV2, the J gene TRBJ2-7; D possibly uses TRBD1 or TRBD2 (6 bases each). Trimming stripped 8 bases from V and 3 bases from J, with 20 bases between. CDR1 is SNHLY, CDR2 FYNNEI, per germline. The CDR3 sequence is 15 residues long. The CDR3 loop is CASRRGAIERYEQYF. CDR3 DNA: TGTGCCAGCCGGAGGGGGGCTATTGAGCGCTACGAGCAGTACTTC.

This clonotype was recorded only once. The chain couples TRBV24-1 to TRBJ1-5, with D possibly being TRBD1 (5 bases). Germline V gene lookup returns CDR1 KGHDR and CDR2 SFDVKD. The CDR3 is 15 amino acids. V dropped 4 bases and J dropped 4 bases, with 13 bases sitting between them. The CDR3 sequence: CATSEDGAGNQPQHF. The CDR3 DNA reads TGTGCCACCAGTGAGGACGGGGCGGGAAATCAGCCCCAGCATTTT.

The chain links TRBV4-1 to TRBJ2-4; D unclear. This CDR3 comprises 16 residues. In germline, CDR1 is MGHRA, CDR2 YSYEKL. Trimming removed 4 bases at V and 2 bases at J, with 15 bases between. CDR3 amino acids: CASSPGLGNPKNIQYF. In DNA, the CDR3 is TGCGCCAGCAGCCCGGGTTTGGGGAATCCCAAAAACATTCAGTACTTC.

The table lists this clonotype with a few counts. J is TRBJ2-5 and V is TRBV9; D ambiguous. The CDR3 length is 15 residues. V lost 0 bases and J 4 bases, leaving 13 bases between the germline ends. Germline CDR1 reads SGDLS; CDR2 reads YYNGEE. The CDR3 coding sequence is TGTGCCAGCAGCGTAGAGGGTGGGTCTACAGAGACCCAGTACTTC. Translating it yields CASSVEGGSTETQYF.